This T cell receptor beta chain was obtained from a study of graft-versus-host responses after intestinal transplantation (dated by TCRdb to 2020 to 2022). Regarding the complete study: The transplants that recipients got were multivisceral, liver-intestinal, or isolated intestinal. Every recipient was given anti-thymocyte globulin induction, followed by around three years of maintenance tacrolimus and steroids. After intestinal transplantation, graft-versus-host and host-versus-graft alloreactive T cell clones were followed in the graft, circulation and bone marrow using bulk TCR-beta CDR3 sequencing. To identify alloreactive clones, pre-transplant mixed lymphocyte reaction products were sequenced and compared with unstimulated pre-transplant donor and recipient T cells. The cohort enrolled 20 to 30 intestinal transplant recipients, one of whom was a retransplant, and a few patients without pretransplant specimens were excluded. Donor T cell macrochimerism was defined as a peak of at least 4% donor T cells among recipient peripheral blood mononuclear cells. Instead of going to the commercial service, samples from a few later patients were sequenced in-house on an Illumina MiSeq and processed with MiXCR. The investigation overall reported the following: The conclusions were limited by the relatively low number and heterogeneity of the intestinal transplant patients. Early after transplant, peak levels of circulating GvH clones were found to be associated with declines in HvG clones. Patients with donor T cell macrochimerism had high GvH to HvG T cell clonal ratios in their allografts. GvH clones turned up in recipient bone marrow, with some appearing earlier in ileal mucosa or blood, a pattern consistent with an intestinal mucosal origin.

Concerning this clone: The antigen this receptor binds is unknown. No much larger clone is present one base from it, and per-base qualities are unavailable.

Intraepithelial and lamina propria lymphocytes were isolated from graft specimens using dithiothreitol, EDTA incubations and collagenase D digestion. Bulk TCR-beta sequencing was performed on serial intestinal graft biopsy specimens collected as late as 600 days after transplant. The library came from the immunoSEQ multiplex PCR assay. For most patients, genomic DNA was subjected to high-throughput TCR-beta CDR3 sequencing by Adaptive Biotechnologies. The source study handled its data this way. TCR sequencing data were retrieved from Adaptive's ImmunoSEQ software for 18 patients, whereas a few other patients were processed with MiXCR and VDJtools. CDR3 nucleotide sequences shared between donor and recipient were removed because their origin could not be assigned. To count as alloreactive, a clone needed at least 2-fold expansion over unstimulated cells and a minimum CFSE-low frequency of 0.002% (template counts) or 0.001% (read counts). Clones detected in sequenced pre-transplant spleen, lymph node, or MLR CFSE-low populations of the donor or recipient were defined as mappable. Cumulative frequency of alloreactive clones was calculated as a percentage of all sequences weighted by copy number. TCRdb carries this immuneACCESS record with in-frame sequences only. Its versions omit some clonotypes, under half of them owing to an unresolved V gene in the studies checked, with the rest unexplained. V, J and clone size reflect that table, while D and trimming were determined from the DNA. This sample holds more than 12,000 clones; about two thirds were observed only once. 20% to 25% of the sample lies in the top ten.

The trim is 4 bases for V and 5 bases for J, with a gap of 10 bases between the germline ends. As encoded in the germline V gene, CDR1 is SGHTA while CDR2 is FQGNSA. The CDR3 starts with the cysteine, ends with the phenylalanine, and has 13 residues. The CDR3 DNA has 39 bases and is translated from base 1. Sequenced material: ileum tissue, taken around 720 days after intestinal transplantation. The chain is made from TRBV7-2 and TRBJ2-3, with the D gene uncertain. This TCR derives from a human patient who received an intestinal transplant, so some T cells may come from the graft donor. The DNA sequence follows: TGTGCCAGCAGCTCGCAAGTGGGAGATACGCAGTATTTT. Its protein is CASSSQVGDTQYF. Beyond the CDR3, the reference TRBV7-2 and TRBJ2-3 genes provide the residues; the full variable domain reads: GAGVSQSPSNKVTEKGKDVELRCDPISGHTALYWYRQSLGQGLEFLIYFQGNSAPDKSGLPSDRFSAERTGGSVSTLTIQRTQQEDSAVYLCASSSQVGDTQYFGPGTRLTVL.